Listed here are 23 T cell receptor beta chains from one sample, sequenced in a study of blood T cell repertoires in COVID-19. Sequenced by immunoSEQ multiplex PCR; TCRdb stores in-frame clones only, minus some. The sample contains a few hundred thousand clones, 75% to 90% of which appear only once. Sequencing was carried out using peripheral blood. The receptors come from a woman in her 40s with acute or convalescent COVID-19.

The chain uses TRBV9 and TRBJ1-2; tentative D call: TRBD1 (6 bases). The CDR3 length is 13 residues. The V gene's germline CDR1 is SGDLS and CDR2 YYNGEE. Trimming shortened V by 4 bases and J by 4 bases, and 11 bases separated the two germline ends. The CDR3 reads CASSPGQPYGYTF. In nucleotides, the CDR3 is TGTGCCAGCAGCCCTGGACAGCCCTATGGCTACACCTTC.

For this clone: This specimen includes other DNA sequences encoding the same CDR3. The genes are TRBV6-5 and TRBJ1-2; no definite D call. Germline CDR1 reads MNHEY; CDR2 reads SVGAGI. This CDR3 contains 13 residues. V was cut by 2 bases and J by 2 bases, with 6 bases left in between. The CDR3 region has the DNA TGTGCCAGCAGTTACGGAGGGAACTATGGCTACACCTTC. It yields the protein CASSYGGNYGYTF.

This clone appeared a few times. V is TRBV4-1 and J is TRBJ1-1, with a possible D match to TRBD1 (5 bases). The length of the CDR3 is 18 residues. The germline V gene has CDR1 MGHRA and CDR2 YSYEKL. Trimming left V 1 base short and J 1 base short, with 19 bases between. The DNA for the CDR3 is TGCGCCAGCAGCCAAGGAAATGGGCAGGGAAGGAGGAACACTGAAGCTTTCTTT. It specifies CASSQGNGQGRRNTEAFF.

This chain connects TRBV2 to TRBJ1-1; D is uncertain. The CDR3 sequence is 16 residues long. Germline V gene data show CDR1 as SNHLY and CDR2 as FYNNEI. Trimming removed 4 bases at V and 0 bases at J, with 15 bases between. CDR3 sequence: CASSVLPSGMNTEAFF. The DNA for the CDR3 is TGTGCCAGCAGTGTCCTTCCGTCCGGTATGAACACTGAAGCTTTCTTT.

The J gene is TRBJ1-2, the V gene TRBV10-3, with 9 positions matching TRBD1. Germline V gene data show CDR1 as ENHRY and CDR2 as SYGVKD. The CDR3 runs to 13 residues. With 6 bases clipped from V and 4 bases from J, the junction kept 3 bases outside the gene matches. CDR3 DNA sequence: TGTGCCATCAGGACAGGGGGTAGCTATGGCTACACCTTC. Protein: CAIRTGGSYGYTF.

J is TRBJ1-1 and V is TRBV9; 7 bases fit TRBD1. The CDR3 has 16 residues. Germline V CDR1 and CDR2: SGDLS, YYNGEE. Germline trimming cut 0 bases from V and 6 bases from J; bases unmatched to any gene: 11. This CDR3 reads CASSVGSGGGTAEAFF. As DNA, the CDR3 is TGTGCCAGCAGCGTAGGTTCAGGGGGAGGAACTGCTGAAGCTTTCTTT.

The chain recombines TRBV10-2 with TRBJ1-4, with D perhaps TRBD1 (5 bases). Per germline, CDR1 WSHSY and CDR2 SAAADI. The CDR3 consists of 15 residues. V was pared by 8 bases and J by 8 bases, with 21 bases between. The DNA of the CDR3 is TGCGCCAGCTCCTTCCGATTGGGGCTAGGAGAAAAACTGTTTTTT. Translating it yields CASSFRLGLGEKLFF.

The genes are TRBV9 and TRBJ1-1; 7 bases line up with TRBD1. CDR1 and CDR2 from the germline V gene are SGDLS and YYNGEE. The trim removed 0 bases at V and 0 bases at J, leaving 11 bases unmatched. The CDR3 is 18 residues long. The CDR3 DNA is TGTGCCAGCAGCGTAGGGCCAGGGGGGCAGGGTATGAACACTGAAGCTTTCTTT. Its protein is CASSVGPGGQGMNTEAFF.

The J gene is TRBJ2-5, the V gene TRBV9; D may be TRBD2 (7 bases). V lost 7 bases and J 0 bases, leaving 13 bases between the germline ends. This CDR3 spans 14 amino acids. Germline CDR1 SGDLS, CDR2 YYNGEE. CDR3 coding DNA: TGTGCCAGCGGCGGGGGCCCGGACCAAGAGACCCAGTACTTC. Translated: CASGGGPDQETQYF.

V is TRBV6-5 and J is TRBJ2-2, with 8 bases that match TRBD1. The CDR3 spans 15 residues. The germline V gene encodes CDR1 MNHEY and CDR2 SVGAGI. V lost 7 bases, J lost 1 base, and 5 bases stayed unmatched. The CDR3 here is CASKNGQGNTGELFF. The CDR3 DNA reads as TGTGCCAGCAAGAATGGACAGGGGAACACCGGGGAGCTGTTTTTT.

The V call is TRBV20-1, the J call TRBJ1-1; TRBD1 matches 7 bases. Germline V gene sequence: CDR1 DFQATT, CDR2 SNEGSKA (reference sequence). There are 11 residues in the CDR3. V was pared by 6 bases and J by 11 bases, with 9 bases of the junction left unmatched. CDR3 protein: CSARQTGSAFF. The CDR3 region has the DNA TGCAGTGCAAGACAGACAGGGAGTGCTTTCTTT.

The chain is built from TRBV9 and TRBJ2-1; no definite D call. Trimming stripped 0 bases from V and 4 bases from J, with 8 bases between. Germline CDR1 is SGDLS and CDR2 is YYNGEE. The CDR3 is 14 amino acids. The CDR3 region has the DNA TGTGCCAGCAGCGTAGATGGCAGTTACAATGAGCAGTTCTTC. This sequence encodes CASSVDGSYNEQFF.

The genes are TRBV5-1 and TRBJ1-5, with a tentative D call TRBD1 (5 bases). Germline CDR1 is SGHRS and CDR2 is YFSETQ. The CDR3 spans 15 residues. The V and J ends lost 3 bases and 4 bases respectively, with 14 bases between them. The CDR3 loop is CASSSDPGVNQPQHF. The CDR3, as DNA: TGCGCCAGCAGCTCTGATCCGGGGGTAAATCAGCCCCAGCATTTT.

This CDR3 is CASRPGQGEFDTQYF. In DNA form, the CDR3 reads TGCGCCAGCAGGCCGGGACAGGGGGAATTCGATACGCAGTATTTT. This chain links TRBV10-1 with TRBJ2-3, with 11 bases fitting TRBD1. From germline, CDR1 is WNHNN and CDR2 SYGVQD (reference sequence). CDR3 length equals 15 residues. Losses at the gene ends were 6 bases for V and 6 bases for J; bases not matched to a gene: 8.

Regarding this clone: Within the sample, other DNA sequences also encode this same CDR3. The CDR3 region is CASSERGANYGYTF. CDR3 in DNA: TGTGCCAGCAGTGAACGGGGGGCCAACTATGGCTACACCTTC. J is TRBJ1-2 and V is TRBV6-1; the D gene is possibly TRBD1 (6 bases). The CDR3 is made up of 14 amino acids. V shed 2 bases and J shed 2 bases, with 9 bases lying between them. Germline CDR1 and CDR2: MNHNS and SASEGT.

V usage is TRBV6-5 and J usage is TRBJ1-5; tentative D call: TRBD1 (5 bases). The CDR3 is 15 amino acids. V shed 0 bases and J shed 3 bases, with 9 bases lying between them. Germline lookup yields CDR1 MNHEY and CDR2 SVGAGI. The CDR3 DNA reads TGTGCCAGCAGTTACTCAGGGACTGACAATCAGCCCCAGCATTTT. This gives the protein CASSYSGTDNQPQHF.

This clone was found once. This sequence joins TRBV19 and TRBJ1-2, with D perhaps matching TRBD1 (5 bases). There are 14 residues in the CDR3. CDR1 and CDR2 (germline): LNHDA, SQIVND (reference sequence). Trimming removed 8 bases at V and 2 bases at J, with 15 bases between. DNA for the CDR3: TGTGCCAGTGGACGGCCAGGGATAAACTATGGCTACACCTTC. It encodes CASGRPGINYGYTF. The entire variable domain, with the rest obtained from reference TRBV19 and TRBJ1-2, is as follows: DGGITQSPKYLFRKEGQNVTLSCEQNLNHDAMYWYRQDPGQGLRLIYYSQIVNDFQKGDIAEGYSVSREKKESFPLTVTSAQKNPTAFYLCASGRPGINYGYTFGSGTRLTVV.

V usage is TRBV19 and J usage is TRBJ1-1; D remains ambiguous. The germline V gene encodes CDR1 LNHDA and CDR2 SQIVND (reference sequence). Trimming pared 4 bases from V and 2 bases from J, leaving 8 bases between. The CDR3 covers 13 residues. Here the CDR3 reads CASSTQVNTEAFF. DNA of the CDR3: TGTGCCAGTAGTACCCAGGTAAACACTGAAGCTTTCTTT. The full variable domain, rest sourced from reference TRBV19 and TRBJ1-1, is DGGITQSPKYLFRKEGQNVTLSCEQNLNHDAMYWYRQDPGQGLRLIYYSQIVNDFQKGDIAEGYSVSREKKESFPLTVTSAQKNPTAFYLCASSTQVNTEAFFGQGTRLTVV.

The genes are TRBV2 and TRBJ2-3; 12 bases fit TRBD2. Germline loops: CDR1 SNHLY, CDR2 FYNNEI. The CDR3 has 15 amino acids. The ends lost 6 bases at V and 6 bases at J; junction bases unmatched: 7. The CDR3 loop is CASRAASGGADTQYF. As DNA, the CDR3 is TGTGCCAGCAGGGCGGCTAGCGGGGGGGCGGATACGCAGTATTTT. Using reference TRBV2 and TRBJ2-3 for the parts outside the CDR3, the full variable domain is EPEVTQTPSHQVTQMGQEVILRCVPISNHLYFYWYRQILGQKVEFLVSFYNNEISEKSEIFDDQFSVERPDGSNFTLKIRSTKLEDSAMYFCASRAASGGADTQYFGPGTRLTVL.

The rearrangement joins TRBV11-2 to TRBJ2-7; 8 bases match TRBD1. Germline V lookup: CDR1 SGHAT, CDR2 FQNNGV. This CDR3 is built from 14 residues. Germline trimming cut 5 bases from V and 2 bases from J; bases unmatched to any gene: 5. CDR3: CASSQTGEAYEQYV. DNA for the CDR3: TGTGCCAGCAGCCAGACAGGGGAAGCCTACGAGCAGTACGTC.

The gene calls are TRBV7-9 and TRBJ1-2; D might be TRBD1 (6 bases). The CDR3 length is 15 residues. The V gene's germline CDR1 is SEHNR and CDR2 FQNEAQ (reference sequence). Trimming stripped 1 base from V and 0 bases from J, with 9 bases between. CDR3: CASSLDHRANYGYTF. DNA of the CDR3: TGTGCCAGCAGCTTAGACCACAGGGCTAACTATGGCTACACCTTC.

V and J are TRBV27 and TRBJ2-3; TRBD2 matches 8 bases. The CDR3 is 16 amino acids. In germline, CDR1 is MNHEY, CDR2 SMNVEV (reference sequence). The J segment lost 6 bases and the V segment lost 9 bases, leaving 17 bases of the junction unmatched. The CDR3 protein is CASCGASGRRGDTQYF. The CDR3 DNA reads as TGTGCCAGTTGCGGGGCTAGCGGGCGCCGCGGGGATACGCAGTATTTT.

The chain combines TRBV18 with TRBJ1-2, with 7 bases lining up with TRBD1. The CDR3 runs 14 residues. The V gene end was trimmed by 4 bases and the J gene end by 3 bases; junction bases not matched to a gene: 5. In germline, CDR1 is KGHSH, CDR2 LQKENI. The CDR3 is CASSRITGDYGYTF. The CDR3 DNA is TGTGCCAGCTCACGGATAACAGGGGACTATGGCTACACCTTC.